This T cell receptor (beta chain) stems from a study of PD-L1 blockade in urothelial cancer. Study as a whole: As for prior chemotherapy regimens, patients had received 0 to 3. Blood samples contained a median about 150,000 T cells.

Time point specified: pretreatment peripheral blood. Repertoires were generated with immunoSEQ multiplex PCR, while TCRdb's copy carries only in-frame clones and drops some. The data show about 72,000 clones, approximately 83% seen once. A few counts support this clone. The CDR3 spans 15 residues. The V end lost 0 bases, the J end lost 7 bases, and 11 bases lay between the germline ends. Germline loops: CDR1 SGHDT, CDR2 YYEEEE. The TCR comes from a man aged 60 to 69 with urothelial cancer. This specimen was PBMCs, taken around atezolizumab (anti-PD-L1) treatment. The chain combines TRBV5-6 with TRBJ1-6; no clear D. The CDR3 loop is CASSLGAVRNSPLHF. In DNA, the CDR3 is TGTGCCAGCAGCTTGGGTGCAGTCAGGAATTCACCCCTCCACTTT.